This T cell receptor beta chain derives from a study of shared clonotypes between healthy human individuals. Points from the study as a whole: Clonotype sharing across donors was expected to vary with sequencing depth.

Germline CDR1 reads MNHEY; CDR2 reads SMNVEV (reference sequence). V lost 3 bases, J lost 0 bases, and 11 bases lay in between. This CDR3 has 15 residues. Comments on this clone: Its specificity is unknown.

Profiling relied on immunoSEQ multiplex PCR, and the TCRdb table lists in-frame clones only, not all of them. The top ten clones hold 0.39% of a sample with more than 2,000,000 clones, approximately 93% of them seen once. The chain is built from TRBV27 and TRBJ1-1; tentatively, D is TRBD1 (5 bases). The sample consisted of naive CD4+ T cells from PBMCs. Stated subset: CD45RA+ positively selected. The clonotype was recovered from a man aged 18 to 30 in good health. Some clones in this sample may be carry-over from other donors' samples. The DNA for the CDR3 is TGTGCCAGCAGTTTCGGGGCGGCTATGAACACTGAAGCTTTCTTT. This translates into CASSFGAAMNTEAFF.